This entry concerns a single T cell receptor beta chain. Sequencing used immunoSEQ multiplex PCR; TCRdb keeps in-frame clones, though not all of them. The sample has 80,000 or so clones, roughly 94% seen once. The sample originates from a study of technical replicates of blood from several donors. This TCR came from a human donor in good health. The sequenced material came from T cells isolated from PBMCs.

The DNA of the CDR3 is TGTGCCAGCAGTGCGGCGGGACTCATCTACGAGCAGTACTTC. Residues: CASSAAGLIYEQYF. The chain links TRBV2 to TRBJ2-7; D possibly corresponds to TRBD2 (6 bases). V shed 4 bases and J shed 3 bases, with 13 bases lying between them. The CDR3 consists of 14 residues. CDR1 and CDR2 (germline): SNHLY, FYNNEI.